What follows are 11 T cell receptor beta chains derived from one specimen sequenced in a study of shared clonotypes between healthy human individuals. CD45RO-negative, CCR7-selected cells formed the naive CD8 fraction, which excluded terminally differentiated effector memory CD45RA+ cells. The method was immunoSEQ multiplex PCR; TCRdb's version includes in-frame clones alone and lacks a portion of them. The sample contains about 2 million clones, about 95% of which appear only once. The sequenced material came from naive CD8+ T cells sorted from blood. Source of these receptors: a man aged 18 to 29 in good health.

This rearrangement joins TRBV28 to TRBJ2-3; the D call may be TRBD1 or TRBD2 (6 bases each). The CDR3 spans 12 residues. Trimming pared 10 bases from V and 6 bases from J, leaving 14 bases between. Per germline, CDR1 MDHEN and CDR2 SYDVKM. The chain's CDR3 is CATGAGGDTQYF. Written as DNA, the CDR3 is TGTGCCACAGGGGCCGGGGGTGATACGCAGTATTTT.

V and J are TRBV4-3 and TRBJ2-1, with TRBD2 as a possible D gene (5 bases). V was pared by 2 bases and J by 6 bases, with 11 bases between. The germline CDR1 and CDR2 sequences are LGHNA and YSLEER. This CDR3 has 14 residues. CDR3 sequence (DNA): TGCGCCAGCAGCCAAAATGACTATCTCAATGAGCAGTTCTTC. Its translation: CASSQNDYLNEQFF.

The chain links TRBV13 to TRBJ2-7; possible D gene TRBD1, 5 bases. This CDR3 has 13 amino acids. Trimming took off 7 bases at V and 5 bases at J, with 15 bases between the two ends. CDR1 is PRHDT, CDR2 FYEKMQ, per germline (reference sequence). The CDR3 sequence is CASTEAGPHEQYF. CDR3 sequence (DNA): TGTGCCAGCACCGAGGCAGGGCCCCACGAGCAGTACTTC.

The rearrangement links TRBV30 to TRBJ2-3; possibly TRBD1 for D (6 bases). The CDR3 length is 18 residues. Germline CDR1 and CDR2: GTSNPN and SVGIG (reference sequence). The V gene lost 0 bases and the J gene lost 0 bases, with 19 bases spanning the gap. The CDR3 sequence: CAWSVYARTEESTDTQYF. The CDR3 nucleotides read TGTGCCTGGAGTGTATACGCCAGGACAGAAGAGAGCACAGATACGCAGTATTTT.

In the case of this clone: Different DNA sequences within this sample yield the same CDR3. The V gene is TRBV29-1, the J gene TRBJ2-7; 9 nucleotides match TRBD2. CDR1 and CDR2 from the germline V gene are SQVTM and ANQGSEA. This CDR3 spans 13 amino acids. J was trimmed by 0 bases and V by 6 bases; bases with no gene match: 3. This CDR3 reads CSVLAGSSYEQYF. CDR3 DNA sequence: TGCAGCGTCCTAGCGGGGAGCTCCTACGAGCAGTACTTC.

This chain links TRBV29-1 with TRBJ1-1; weak D call: TRBD1 (6 bases). V dropped 4 bases and J dropped 0 bases, with 15 bases sitting between them. CDR3 length: 15 amino acids. Germline V lookup: CDR1 SQVTM, CDR2 ANQGSEA. The CDR3 DNA reads as TGCAGCGTTGTGGGACACGACAGCATGAACACTGAAGCTTTCTTT. This codes for CSVVGHDSMNTEAFF.

This clone was detected once. The V and J genes are TRBV18 and TRBJ2-7; D is possibly TRBD1 or TRBD2 (5 bases each). Germline loops: CDR1 KGHSH, CDR2 LQKENI. The germline V and J ends were trimmed by 0 bases and 2 bases, with 14 bases remaining between them. The CDR3 contains 16 residues. CDR3 residues: CASSPPSGLNPYEQYF. The CDR3 DNA sequence: TGTGCCAGCTCACCACCATCGGGGCTTAATCCCTACGAGCAGTACTTC.

This clone was recorded once. The rearrangement links TRBV10-3 to TRBJ1-2; maybe TRBD1 (5 bases). This CDR3 is built from 16 residues. The V end was cut by 7 bases, the J end by 4 bases, with 22 bases between. Per germline, CDR1 ENHRY and CDR2 SYGVKD. The CDR3, as DNA: TGTGCCATCACCAACCCTGGGGGGGAACCCCCCTATGGCTACACCTTC. As protein: CAITNPGGEPPYGYTF.

This clone appeared once. The chain joins TRBV28 to TRBJ2-7; either TRBD1 or TRBD2 may fit D (5 bases each). CDR1 MDHEN and CDR2 SYDVKM come from the germline V gene. The CDR3 has 15 amino acids. V was cut by 4 bases and J by 3 bases, with 16 bases left in between. In nucleotides, the CDR3 is TGTGCCAGCAGTTACCGTGGGGGAAACGGCTACGAGCAGTACTTC. The encoded protein is CASSYRGGNGYEQYF.

This sequence joins TRBV15 and TRBJ2-7, with D tentatively TRBD1 or TRBD2 (6 bases each). CDR3 length equals 13 residues. From germline, CDR1 is LNHNV and CDR2 YYDKDF (reference sequence). V shed 5 bases and J shed 6 bases, with 14 bases lying between them. DNA for the CDR3: TGTGCCACCAGCGGAGGGGGGCTAGTCGAGCAGTACTTC. As protein: CATSGGGLVEQYF.

The chain is built from TRBV7-8 and TRBJ1-1; 7 nucleotides match TRBD1. In germline, CDR1 is SGHVS, CDR2 FQNEAQ. After removal of 5 bases from V and 1 base from J, the junction contained 7 bases not matched to a gene. The CDR3 has 15 amino acids. This chain's CDR3 is CASSARQGENTEAFF. The CDR3 region has the DNA TGTGCCAGCAGCGCGCGACAGGGAGAGAACACTGAAGCTTTCTTT.